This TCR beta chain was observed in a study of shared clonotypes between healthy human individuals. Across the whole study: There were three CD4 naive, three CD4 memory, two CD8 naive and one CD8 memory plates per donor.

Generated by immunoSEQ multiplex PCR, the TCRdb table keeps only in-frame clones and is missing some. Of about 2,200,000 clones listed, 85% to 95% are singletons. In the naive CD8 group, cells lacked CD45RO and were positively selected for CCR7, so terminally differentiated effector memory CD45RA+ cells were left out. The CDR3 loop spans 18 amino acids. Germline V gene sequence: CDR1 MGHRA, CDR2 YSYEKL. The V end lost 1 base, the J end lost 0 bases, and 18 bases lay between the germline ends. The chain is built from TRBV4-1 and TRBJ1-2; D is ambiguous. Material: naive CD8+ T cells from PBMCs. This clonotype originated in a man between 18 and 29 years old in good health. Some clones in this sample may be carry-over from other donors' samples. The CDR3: CASSQGGSGVLPNYGYTF. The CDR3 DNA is TGCGCCAGCAGCCAAGGCGGTTCTGGGGTTTTACCTAACTATGGCTACACCTTC.